This record covers a single T cell receptor (beta chain). Its specificity is unknown. MiXCR, applied by TCRdb to the reads, yields one record per CDR3 protein. Counted here are over 300,000 distinct CDR3 sequences, roughly a sixth occurring once; the ten biggest clones make up 12%. This sample was taken from a study of T cell repertoires in cytomegalovirus infection. Across the whole study: Public TCR beta signatures indicated both CMV infection and matching HLA type. Findings and limits, study-wide: Dominating the ex vivo response were HLA-C-restricted CMV-specific TCR beta clonotypes. The cumulative frequency of public TCR beta families identified carriers of CMV plus the relevant HLA.

Unmatched junction bases numbered 7, after V lost 8 bases and J lost 6 bases. Germline V gives CDR1 MNHEY, CDR2 SVGEGT. The CDR3 has 15 amino acids. Sequences were obtained from PBMCs. This chain uses TRBV6-2 or TRBV6-3 with TRBJ2-1, with TRBD2 matching 13 bases. The origin of this receptor is a human donor in good health (CMV status not recorded). Some clones in this sample may be carry-over from other donors' samples. Here the CDR3 reads CASERLAGGANEQFF. The CDR3 nucleotides read TGTGCCAGCGAACGACTAGCGGGGGGTGCCAATGAGCAGTTCTTC.